These 27 T cell receptor beta chains were sequenced from one sample in a study of T cells in Graves' hyperthyroidism and ophthalmopathy. Researchers amplified the TCR beta CDR3 regions from RNA transcripts. The HTBI primer set served for first-round RT-PCR of the TCR CDR3. TCRdb reanalysed the multiplex PCR reads using MiXCR and keeps one entry per CDR3 protein. The table includes hundreds of thousands of distinct CDR3 sequences, approximately 25% detected once. The material sequenced was blood. These receptors were taken from a man in his fifties or sixties with Graves' hyperthyroidism.

The chain uses TRBV3-1 and TRBJ2-3, with TRBD2 identical over 13 bases. The V gene's germline CDR1 is LGHDT and CDR2 YNNKEL (reference sequence). The CDR3 length is 15 residues. With V trimmed by 10 bases and J by 5 bases, 9 bases remained unmatched. The CDR3, as DNA: TGTGCCATCAGGCAGACTAGCGGGAGGTTAGATACGCAGTATTTT. It yields the protein CAIRQTSGRLDTQYF.

A note on this clonotype: A much larger clonotype is one base distant, so this may be a read error. The rearrangement uses TRBV28 and TRBJ2-7; 8 bases map to TRBD1. CDR1 MDHEN and CDR2 SYDVKM come from the germline V gene. Trimming took 5 bases from V and 2 from J; bases not matched to a gene: 11. The CDR3 loop spans 16 amino acids. CDR3 amino acids: CASSPPGQGRAYEQYF. The CDR3 coding sequence is TGTGCCAGCAGTCCCCCAGGACAGGGAAGGGCCTACGAGCAGTACTTC.

This clonotype was recorded a few times. V is TRBV9 and J is TRBJ2-1, with 10 bases fitting TRBD1. Per germline, CDR1 SGDLS and CDR2 YYNGEE. With V trimmed by 2 bases and J by 5 bases, 13 bases remained unmatched. The CDR3 has 18 residues. The CDR3 loop reads CASSVMPRTGGKDNEQFF. As DNA, the CDR3 is TGTGCCAGCAGCGTGATGCCCCGGACAGGGGGAAAGGACAATGAGCAGTTCTTC.

This clonotype was observed at least ten times. This chain joins TRBV20-1 and TRBJ1-1; 8 positions agree with TRBD1. Germline CDR1 DFQATT, CDR2 SNEGSKA (reference sequence). Trimming removed 4 bases from V and 1 base from J; junction bases left unmatched: 2. This CDR3 contains 13 residues. The CDR3 nucleotides read TGCAGTGCTATCGGGACAGGGAACACTGAAGCTTTCTTT. Its translation is CSAIGTGNTEAFF.

The chain is built from TRBV7-8 and TRBJ1-3, with 7 positions matching TRBD1. Germline V gives CDR1 SGHVS, CDR2 FQNEAQ. The CDR3 sequence is 17 residues long. With V trimmed by 4 bases and J by 0 bases, 9 bases remained unmatched. CDR3 sequence reads: CASSSNFGQDSGNTIYF. CDR3 in DNA: TGTGCCAGCAGCTCGAACTTCGGACAGGACTCTGGAAACACCATATATTTT.

This clonotype has only one observation. The chain uses TRBV19 and TRBJ2-5; 11 nucleotides line up with TRBD1. This CDR3 comprises 13 residues. V shed 5 bases and J 13 bases; nucleotides not matched to a gene: 9. The germline V gene has CDR1 LNHDA and CDR2 SQIVND (reference sequence). CDR3 bases: TGTGCCAGTAGTTCCGGGGACAGGGGGTTAACGTACTTC. It yields the protein CASSSGDRGLTYF.

This clonotype was picked up one time. The rearrangement links TRBV6-1 to TRBJ1-2; 11 nucleotides align to TRBD1. The CDR3 consists of 14 residues. Germline CDR1 reads MNHNS; CDR2 reads SASEGT. Trimming removed 7 bases from V and 7 bases from J; junction bases left unmatched: 8. The CDR3 protein is CASTMPDRGPGYTF. The DNA of the CDR3 is TGTGCCAGCACAATGCCGGACAGGGGGCCTGGCTACACCTTC.

This clonotype appeared a few times. This chain uses TRBV19 with TRBJ2-3, with TRBD2 matching 10 bases. CDR1 and CDR2 from the germline V gene are LNHDA and SQIVND (reference sequence). J lost 4 bases, V lost 8 bases, and 6 bases had no gene match. This CDR3 is built from 14 residues. CDR3 sequence (DNA): TGTGCCAGTCGCAGCGGGAGGGTAGCAGATACGCAGTATTTT. Its protein is CASRSGRVADTQYF.

This clonotype came up a few times. V usage is TRBV12-3 or TRBV12-4 and J usage is TRBJ1-5; no clear D. The CDR3 covers 14 residues. V was trimmed by 7 bases and J by 0 bases, leaving 10 bases between them. CDR3 loop: CASNKHASNQPQHF. Written as DNA, the CDR3 is TGTGCCAGCAACAAACATGCTAGCAATCAGCCCCAGCATTTT.

This clonotype was observed a handful of times. This chain connects TRBV27 to TRBJ2-3; D is unclear. Trimming stripped 0 bases from V and 1 base from J, with 8 bases between. Germline V gene sequence: CDR1 MNHEY, CDR2 SMNVEV (reference sequence). The CDR3 is 15 residues long. CDR3 protein: CASSLSIFRTDTQYF. CDR3 nucleotides: TGTGCCAGCAGTTTATCGATCTTCCGCACAGATACGCAGTATTTT.

This chain joins TRBV20-1 and TRBJ2-7; D is ambiguous. Germline V lookup: CDR1 DFQATT, CDR2 SNEGSKA (reference sequence). The V gene lost 0 bases and the J gene lost 1 base, with 16 bases spanning the gap. The CDR3 is 16 amino acids. In nucleotides, the CDR3 is TGCAGTGCTAGAGACCTCAGGAGACCACAGTCCTACGAGCAGTACTTC. Protein sequence: CSARDLRRPQSYEQYF.

The V and J genes are TRBV19 and TRBJ2-2, with 7 positions matching TRBD1. Germline values: CDR1 LNHDA, CDR2 SQIVND (reference sequence). CDR3 size: 15 residues. The J segment lost 3 bases and the V segment lost 3 bases, leaving 4 bases of the junction unmatched. Here the CDR3 reads CASSIRTGDTGELFF. The CDR3 DNA reads as TGTGCCAGTAGTATCAGAACAGGGGACACCGGGGAGCTGTTTTTT.

The J gene is TRBJ2-7, the V gene TRBV5-1, with TRBD2 matching 12 bases. Looked up from germline, CDR1 is SGHRS and CDR2 is YFSETQ. This CDR3 is built from 16 residues. Germline trimming cut 0 bases from V and 7 bases from J; bases unmatched to any gene: 8. CDR3 coding DNA: TGCGCCAGCAGCTTGGCCCTAGCGGGAGGGCCGCAAGAGCAGTACTTC. Its protein product is CASSLALAGGPQEQYF.

This clonotype was seen at least ten times. The genes are TRBV6-1 and TRBJ2-5; 7 nucleotides agree with TRBD1. The CDR3 is 15 amino acids. Germline trimming cut 6 bases from V and 5 bases from J; bases unmatched to any gene: 12. CDR1 and CDR2 (germline): MNHNS, SASEGT. CDR3 in amino acids: CASRRDSARRETQYF. The CDR3 nucleotides read TGTGCCAGCAGAAGGGACAGCGCCCGCCGGGAGACCCAGTACTTC.

This clonotype was seen more than once but under ten times. The chain links TRBV6-1 to TRBJ1-4; possible D gene TRBD1, 5 bases. Germline CDR1 is MNHNS and CDR2 is SASEGT. Trimming took off 8 bases at V and 5 bases at J, with 15 bases between the two ends. CDR3 length equals 14 residues. The CDR3 here is CASALGHINEKLFF. The CDR3 DNA follows: TGTGCCAGCGCCCTTGGACATATCAATGAAAAACTGTTTTTT.

The V call is TRBV7-2, the J call TRBJ1-4, with D tentatively TRBD1 (6 bases). Germline-derived CDR1 and CDR2 are SGHTA and FQGNSA. The length of the CDR3 is 19 residues. Between the trimmed V and J ends, which lost 1 base and 0 bases, there was a span of 18 bases. The CDR3, as DNA: TGTGCCAGCAGCTTAGATCTCAGGGGCTCCGCTACAACTAATGAAAAACTGTTTTTT. Translated, it gives CASSLDLRGSATTNEKLFF.

J is TRBJ2-5 and V is TRBV7-9; D unclear. Trimming cost V 3 bases and J 0 bases, with 11 bases left between them. This CDR3 has 15 residues. Germline V lookup: CDR1 SEHNR, CDR2 FQNEAQ (reference sequence). The CDR3 loop is CASSFDGSYQETQYF. CDR3 nucleotides: TGTGCCAGCAGCTTTGACGGCTCCTACCAAGAGACCCAGTACTTC. Drawing the rest from reference TRBV7-9 and TRBJ2-5, the complete variable domain is DTGVSQNPRHKITKRGQNVTFRCDPISEHNRLYWYRQTLGQGPEFLTYFQNEAQLEKSRLLSDRFSAERPKGSFSTLEIQRTEQGDSAMYLCASSFDGSYQETQYFGPGTRLLVL.

This clonotype was counted between two and nine times. The chain links TRBV2 to TRBJ2-3; D call uncertain. The CDR3 totals 12 residues. CDR1 is SNHLY and CDR2 is FYNNEI in the germline V gene. Trimming took 3 bases from V and 4 from J, leaving 5 bases between them. The chain's CDR3 is CASSDPPDTQYF. CDR3 coding DNA: TGTGCCAGCAGTGACCCCCCAGATACGCAGTATTTT.

The chain recombines TRBV2 with TRBJ1-5; D is unclear. From germline, CDR1 is SNHLY and CDR2 FYNNEI. This CDR3 region has 13 residues. The V and J ends lost 6 bases and 0 bases respectively, with 6 bases between them. DNA for the CDR3: TGTGCCAGCAGATCGGATAGCAATCAGCCCCAGCATTTT. It is translated as CASRSDSNQPQHF.

This rearrangement joins TRBV20-1 to TRBJ2-1; TRBD2 matches at 7 bases. The CDR3 covers 13 residues. Trimming removed 5 bases from V and 9 bases from J; junction bases left unmatched: 10. CDR1 and CDR2 from the germline V gene are DFQATT and SNEGSKA (reference sequence). The CDR3 nucleotides read TGCAGTGCTTCCTATCGGGAGCGGGGTGAGCAGTTCTTC. Its protein is CSASYRERGEQFF.

This chain joins TRBV27 and TRBJ1-1; 7 nucleotides line up with TRBD1. The germline V gene has CDR1 MNHEY and CDR2 SMNVEV (reference sequence). V lost 7 bases and J lost 12; bases outside the gene matches: 11. The CDR3 is 12 amino acids. CDR3 residues: CASTNNRDRPFF. For the CDR3, the DNA is TGTGCCAGCACCAATAACCGGGACAGACCTTTCTTT.

This chain joins TRBV7-6 and TRBJ2-5; D is perhaps TRBD1 (6 bases). The V gene lost 4 bases and the J gene lost 1 base, with 10 bases spanning the gap. From germline, CDR1 is SGHVS and CDR2 FNYEAQ. The CDR3 loop spans 14 amino acids. In nucleotides, the CDR3 is TGTGCCAGCAGCTCACAGGGTTTCCAAGAGACCCAGTACTTC. This encodes CASSSQGFQETQYF.

The rearrangement links TRBV3-1 to TRBJ2-1, with D unclear. Per the germline V gene, CDR1 is LGHDT and CDR2 is YNNKEL (reference sequence). V gave up 8 bases and J gave up 2 bases, with 13 bases separating them. There are 14 residues in the CDR3. The CDR3 nucleotides read TGTGCCAGCTCACCACAGACCGCCTACAATGAGCAGTTCTTC. Amino acids: CASSPQTAYNEQFF.

As for this clonotype: A read error may account for a junction end that differs from germline. V and J are TRBV7-9 and TRBJ1-6, with D maybe TRBD1 (5 bases). The germline V gene has CDR1 SEHNR and CDR2 FQNEAQ (reference sequence). This CDR3 is built from 14 residues. The CDR3 spells CASSYGGLNSPLHF. The CDR3 coding sequence is TGTGCCAGCAGCTATGGGGGTTTGAATTCGCCCCTCCACTTT.

This clonotype was counted ten times or more. The V call is TRBV7-9, the J call TRBJ2-1, with D possibly TRBD2 on 6 matching bases. The germline V gene encodes CDR1 SEHNR and CDR2 FQNEAQ (reference sequence). The CDR3 has 19 residues. With 1 base removed from V and 5 bases from J, the gap between germline ends came to 24 bases. The CDR3 sequence: CASSLGLRDASVRDNEQFF. The CDR3 region has the DNA TGTGCCAGCAGCTTAGGGCTGCGGGACGCCTCAGTACGAGACAATGAGCAGTTCTTC.

This clonotype showed up many times. The chain recombines TRBV28 with TRBJ2-3, with D maybe TRBD2 (6 bases). This CDR3 has 16 residues. Trimming removed 4 bases at V and 2 bases at J, with 16 bases between. The germline V gene encodes CDR1 MDHEN and CDR2 SYDVKM. CDR3 in DNA: TGTGCCAGCAGTTCCCCCGGGGGACCTAACACAGATACGCAGTATTTT. Protein product: CASSSPGGPNTDTQYF.

The rearrangement joins TRBV29-1 to TRBJ2-7; TRBD1 might be the D (5 bases). Trimming left V 3 bases short and J 6 bases short, with 21 bases between. The germline gives CDR1 SQVTM, CDR2 ANQGSEA. The CDR3 length is 15 residues. The chain's CDR3 is CSVDQGLSALGEQYF. In DNA, the CDR3 is TGCAGCGTTGATCAGGGTCTGTCCGCCCTGGGCGAGCAGTACTTC.